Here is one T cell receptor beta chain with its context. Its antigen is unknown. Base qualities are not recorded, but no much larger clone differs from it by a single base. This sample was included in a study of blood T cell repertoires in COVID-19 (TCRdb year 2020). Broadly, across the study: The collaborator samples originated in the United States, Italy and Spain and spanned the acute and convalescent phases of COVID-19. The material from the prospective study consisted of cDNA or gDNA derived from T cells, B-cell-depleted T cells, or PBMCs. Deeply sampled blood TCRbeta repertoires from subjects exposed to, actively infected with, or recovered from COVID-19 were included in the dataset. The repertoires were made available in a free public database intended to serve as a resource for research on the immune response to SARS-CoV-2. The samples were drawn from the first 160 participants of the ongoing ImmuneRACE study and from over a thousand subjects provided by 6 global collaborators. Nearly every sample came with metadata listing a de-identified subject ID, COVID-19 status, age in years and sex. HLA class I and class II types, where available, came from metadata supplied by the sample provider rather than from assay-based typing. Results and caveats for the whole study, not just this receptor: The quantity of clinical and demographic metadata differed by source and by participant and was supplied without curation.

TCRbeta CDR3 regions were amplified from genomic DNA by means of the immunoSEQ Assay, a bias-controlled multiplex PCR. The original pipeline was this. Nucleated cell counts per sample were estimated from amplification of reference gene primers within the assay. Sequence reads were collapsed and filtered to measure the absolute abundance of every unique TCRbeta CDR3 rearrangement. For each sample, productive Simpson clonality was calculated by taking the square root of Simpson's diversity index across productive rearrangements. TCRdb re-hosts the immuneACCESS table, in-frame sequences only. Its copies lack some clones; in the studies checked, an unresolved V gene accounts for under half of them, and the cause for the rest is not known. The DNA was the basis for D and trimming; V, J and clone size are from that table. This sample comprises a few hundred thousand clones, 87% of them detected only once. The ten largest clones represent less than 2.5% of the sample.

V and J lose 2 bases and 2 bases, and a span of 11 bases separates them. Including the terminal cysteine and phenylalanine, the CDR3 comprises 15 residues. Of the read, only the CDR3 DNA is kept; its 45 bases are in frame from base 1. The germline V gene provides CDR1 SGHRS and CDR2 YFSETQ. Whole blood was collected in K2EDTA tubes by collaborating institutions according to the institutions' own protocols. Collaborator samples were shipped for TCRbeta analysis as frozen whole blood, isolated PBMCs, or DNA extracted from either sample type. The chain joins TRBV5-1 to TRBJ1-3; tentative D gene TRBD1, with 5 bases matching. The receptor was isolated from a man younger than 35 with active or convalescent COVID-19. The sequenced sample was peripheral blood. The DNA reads TGCGCCAGCAGCTTAGCTTTAGGGGCTGGAAACACCATATATTTT. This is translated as CASSLALGAGNTIYF.